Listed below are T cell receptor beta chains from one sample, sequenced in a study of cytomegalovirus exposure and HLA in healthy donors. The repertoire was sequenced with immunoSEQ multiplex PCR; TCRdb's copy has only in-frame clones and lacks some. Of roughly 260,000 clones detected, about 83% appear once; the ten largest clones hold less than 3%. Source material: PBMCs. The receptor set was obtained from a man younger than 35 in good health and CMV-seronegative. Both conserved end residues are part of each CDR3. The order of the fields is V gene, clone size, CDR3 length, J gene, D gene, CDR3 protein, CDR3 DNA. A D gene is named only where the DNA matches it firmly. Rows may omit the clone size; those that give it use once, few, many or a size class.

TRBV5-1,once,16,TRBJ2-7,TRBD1,CASSGAPGQGRDEQYF,TGCGCCAGCAGCGGTGCCCCGGGACAGGGTAGGGACGAGCAGTACTTC
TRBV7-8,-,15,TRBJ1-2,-,CASSTAPRGRGYGTF,TGTGCCAGCAGCACAGCACCCAGGGGTCGCGGCTATGGCACCTTC
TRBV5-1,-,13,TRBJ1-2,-,CASSLASTSGYTF,TGCGCCAGCAGCTTGGCCTCAACATCCGGCTACACCTTC
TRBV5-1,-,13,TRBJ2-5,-,CASSLVPQETQYF,TGCGCCAGCAGCTTGGTCCCGCAAGAGACCCAGTACTTC
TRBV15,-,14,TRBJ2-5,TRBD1,CATQDRGVTETQYF,TGTGCCACACAGGACAGGGGAGTTACGGAGACCCAGTACTTC
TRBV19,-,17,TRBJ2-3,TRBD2,CASGRTSGGFRTDTQYF,TGTGCCAGTGGGAGGACTAGCGGGGGGTTTCGCACAGATACGCAGTATTTT
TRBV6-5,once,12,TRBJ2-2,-,CASSYLSGELFF,TGTGCCAGCAGTTACTTATCGGGGGAGCTGTTTTTT
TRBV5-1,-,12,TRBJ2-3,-,CASRSSTDTQYF,TGCGCCAGCAGATCTAGCACAGATACGCAGTATTTT
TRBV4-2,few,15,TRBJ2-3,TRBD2,CASSQARGDTDTQYF,TGTGCCAGCAGCCAAGCGCGGGGGGACACAGATACGCAGTATTTT
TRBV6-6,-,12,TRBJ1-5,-,CASRGESLPQHF,TGTGCCAGCAGGGGCGAATCTCTGCCCCAGCATTTT
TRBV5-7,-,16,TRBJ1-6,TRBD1,CASTLRQGNSGSPLHF,TGTGCCAGCACCCTGCGACAGGGGAATAGTGGTTCACCCCTCCACTTT
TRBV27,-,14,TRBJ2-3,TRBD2,CASRRAGLTDTQYF,TGTGCCAGCAGGAGAGCGGGACTGACAGATACGCAGTATTTT
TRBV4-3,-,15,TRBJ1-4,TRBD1,CASSLETGWSEKLFF,TGCGCCAGCAGCCTGGAGACAGGGTGGAGTGAAAAACTGTTTTTT
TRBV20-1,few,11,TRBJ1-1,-,CSASPGTEAFF,TGCAGTGCCTCGCCGGGCACTGAAGCTTTCTTT
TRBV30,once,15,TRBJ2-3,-,CAWSGPPIEADTQYF,TGTGCCTGGAGTGGCCCCCCTATTGAAGCAGATACGCAGTATTTT
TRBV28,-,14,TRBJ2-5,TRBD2,CASSLAGGRETQYF,TGTGCCAGCAGTCTAGCGGGAGGTAGGGAGACCCAGTACTTC
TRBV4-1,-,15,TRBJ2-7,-,CASSRGTAGLYEQYF,TGCGCCAGCAGCCGAGGGACCGCGGGGCTCTACGAGCAGTACTTC
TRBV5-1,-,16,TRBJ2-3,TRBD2,CASSPVGLARTDTQYF,TGCGCCAGCAGCCCGGTCGGACTAGCGAGGACAGATACGCAGTATTTT
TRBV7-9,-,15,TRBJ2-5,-,CASSYPPTRGETQYF,TGTGCCAGCAGCTACCCCCCAACCAGAGGGGAGACCCAGTACTTC
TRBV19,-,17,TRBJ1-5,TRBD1,CASNEVGQGRGNQPQHF,TGTGCCAGTAATGAGGTCGGACAGGGACGGGGCAATCAGCCCCAGCATTTT
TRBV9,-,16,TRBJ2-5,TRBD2,CASSGTVSGGGETQYF,TGTGCCAGCAGCGGGACCGTTAGCGGGGGAGGAGAGACCCAGTACTTC
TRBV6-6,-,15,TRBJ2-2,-,CASSSQGRGTGELFF,TGTGCCAGCAGCAGCCAGGGGAGGGGCACCGGGGAGCTGTTTTTT
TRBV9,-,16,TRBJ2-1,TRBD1,CASSVSGGRAYNEQFF,TGTGCCAGCAGCGTATCAGGGGGCCGCGCCTACAATGAGCAGTTCTTC
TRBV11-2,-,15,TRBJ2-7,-,CASSLEGGGNYEQYF,TGTGCCAGCAGCTTAGAAGGGGGGGGAAACTACGAGCAGTACTTC
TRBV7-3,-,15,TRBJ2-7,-,CASSLDRDTFDEQYF,TGTGCCAGCAGCTTAGACCGGGACACCTTCGACGAGCAGTACTTC
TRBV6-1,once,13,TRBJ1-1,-,CASSVDSTIEAFF,TGTGCCAGCAGTGTAGACAGTACCATTGAAGCTTTCTTT
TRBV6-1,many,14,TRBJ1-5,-,CASSEMGVNQPQHF,TGTGCCAGCAGTGAAATGGGAGTTAACCAGCCCCAGCATTTT
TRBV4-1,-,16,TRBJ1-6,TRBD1,CASSQPGQGKNSPLHF,TGCGCCAGCAGCCAACCGGGACAGGGGAAAAATTCACCCCTCCACTTT
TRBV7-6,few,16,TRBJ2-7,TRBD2,CASSSGLAGGSYEQYF,TGTGCCAGCAGCTCCGGACTAGCGGGAGGCTCCTACGAGCAGTACTTC
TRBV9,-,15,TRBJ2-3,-,CASSVEGLNTDTQYF,TGTGCCAGCAGCGTAGAGGGACTCAACACAGATACGCAGTATTTT
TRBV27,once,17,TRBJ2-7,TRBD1,CASSLLWDRGHSYEQYF,TGTGCCAGCAGTTTATTATGGGACAGGGGGCACTCCTACGAGCAGTACTTC
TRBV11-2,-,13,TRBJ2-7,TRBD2,CASRSGGAYEQYF,TGTGCCAGCAGGAGCGGGGGGGCGTACGAGCAGTACTTC
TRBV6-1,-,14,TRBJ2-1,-,CASGRQNVYNEQFF,TGTGCCAGCGGAAGACAGAATGTCTACAATGAGCAGTTCTTC
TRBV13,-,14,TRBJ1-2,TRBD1,CASSLDRGNYGYTF,TGTGCCAGCAGCTTGGACAGGGGAAACTATGGCTACACCTTC
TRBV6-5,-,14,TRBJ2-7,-,CASSLRLRSYEQYF,TGTGCCAGCAGCCTGAGACTGAGATCCTACGAGCAGTACTTC
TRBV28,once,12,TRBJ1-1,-,CASSLVRTEAFF,TGTGCCAGCAGTTTAGTGCGCACTGAAGCTTTCTTT
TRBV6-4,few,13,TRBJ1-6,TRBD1,CARTGKPDSPLHF,TGTGCCAGGACAGGGAAGCCAGATTCACCCCTCCACTTT
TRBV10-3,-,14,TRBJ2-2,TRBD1,CAIKGQGSSGELFF,TGTGCCATCAAGGGACAGGGGTCGTCCGGGGAGCTGTTTTTT
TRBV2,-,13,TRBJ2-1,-,CASSDGGPDEQFF,TGTGCCAGCAGTGACGGAGGGCCGGATGAGCAGTTCTTC
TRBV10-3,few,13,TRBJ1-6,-,CAISRVDNSPLHF,TGTGCCATCAGCAGGGTCGACAATTCACCCCTCCACTTT